The 20 T cell receptor beta chains presented below share a single source sample, sequenced in a study of OX40 agonist ivuxolimab in advanced cancers. TCRdb's copy holds only in-frame clones and misses some; the assay was immunoSEQ multiplex PCR. The profile shows 35,000 to 45,000 clones, over 65% of them singletons. Material: CD4+ or CD8+ T cells sorted from blood, obtained in a trial of the OX40 agonist ivuxolimab. Receptor source: an adult with an advanced solid tumor such as melanoma, head and neck, liver or kidney cancer.

This clone occurred once. CDR3: CASSLVVGELFF. In nucleotides, the CDR3 is TGTGCCAGCAGCCTCGTGGTCGGGGAGCTGTTTTTT. The chain couples TRBV7-2 to TRBJ2-2, with unresolved D. The CDR3 sequence is 12 residues long. The germline gives CDR1 SGHTA, CDR2 FQGNSA. Trimming stripped 5 bases from V and 7 bases from J, with 8 bases between.

The chain is built from TRBV27 and TRBJ2-7; 7 bases align to TRBD1. This CDR3 has 16 amino acids. Germline CDR1 and CDR2: MNHEY and SMNVEV (reference sequence). J was trimmed by 2 bases and V by 2 bases; bases with no gene match: 9. The CDR3 sequence is CASSLQRWQGAYEQYF. In DNA form, the CDR3 reads TGTGCCAGCAGTTTACAAAGGTGGCAGGGGGCCTACGAGCAGTACTTC.

This CDR3 reads CSVVTSFTEQFF. The CDR3 bases are TGCAGCGTGGTAACTAGTTTCACTGAGCAGTTCTTC. The chain employs TRBV29-1 and TRBJ2-1, with a tentative D call TRBD2 (5 bases). V dropped 6 bases and J dropped 9 bases, with 15 bases sitting between them. The CDR3 covers 12 residues. Germline values: CDR1 SQVTM, CDR2 ANQGSEA.

The V call is TRBV7-6, the J call TRBJ2-5; D might be TRBD1 (7 bases). V was cut by 0 bases and J by 9 bases, with 17 bases left in between. The CDR3 covers 15 residues. CDR1 is SGHVS, CDR2 FNYEAQ, per germline. In DNA, the CDR3 is TGTGCCAGCAGCTTAGCGCAGGGGGGACCAATGGCCCAGTACTTC. It translates to CASSLAQGGPMAQYF.

The chain has TRBV27 and TRBJ2-2, with 9 positions matching TRBD2. V dropped 4 bases and J dropped 3; count of bases not matched to a gene: 3. Germline CDR1 reads MNHEY; CDR2 reads SMNVEV (reference sequence). This CDR3 spans 15 amino acids. The CDR3 loop reads CASSSGLAHTGELFF. The CDR3 region has the DNA TGTGCCAGCAGTTCGGGACTAGCCCACACCGGGGAGCTGTTTTTT.

The V call is TRBV9, the J call TRBJ2-3; 8 bases agree with TRBD1. The CDR3 has 16 residues. Germline CDR1 reads SGDLS; CDR2 reads YYNGEE. Trimming at V came to 3 bases and at J to 5 bases, leaving 11 bases not matched to a gene. CDR3 DNA: TGTGCCAGCAGCGACGGAGGACAGGGTCTTAAAGATACGCAGTATTTT. It yields the protein CASSDGGQGLKDTQYF.

This chain joins TRBV9 and TRBJ2-3; possible D gene TRBD2, 5 bases. The CDR3 length is 14 residues. V was clipped by 0 bases and J by 1 base, with 6 bases between them. The germline gives CDR1 SGDLS, CDR2 YYNGEE. The CDR3 sequence: CASSVVGGTDTQYF. CDR3 nucleotides: TGTGCCAGCAGCGTAGTCGGGGGCACAGATACGCAGTATTTT.

This rearrangement joins TRBV7-6 to TRBJ1-3; D unclear. V lost 0 bases to trimming and J lost 0 bases, with 15 bases between them. The CDR3 spans 18 residues. CDR1 and CDR2 (germline): SGHVS, FNYEAQ. The CDR3 nucleotides are TGTGCCAGCAGCTTAGCGGAGGCCAGTGGGAGCTCTGGAAACACCATATATTTT. This encodes CASSLAEASGSSGNTIYF.

The table lists this clone with a few counts. The chain has TRBV25-1 and TRBJ2-5; D call uncertain. Per germline, CDR1 MGHDK and CDR2 SYGVNS. CDR3 length: 12 residues. Trimming stripped 3 bases from V and 1 base from J, with 3 bases between. The CDR3 nucleotides read TGTGCCAGCAGTGACCCCCAAGAGACCCAGTACTTC. As protein: CASSDPQETQYF. Supplemented by reference TRBV25-1 and TRBJ2-5, the full variable domain reads EADIYQTPRYLVIGTGKKITLECSQTMGHDKMYWYQQDPGMELHLIHYSYGVNSTEKGDLSSESTVSRIRTEHFPLTLESARPSHTSQYLCASSDPQETQYFGPGTRLLVL.

V usage is TRBV27 and J usage is TRBJ2-5; 10 bases fit TRBD2. The DNA end favors TRBJ2-7, so the J call may be wrong. CDR1 and CDR2 (germline): MNHEY, SMNVEV (reference sequence). The length of the CDR3 is 15 residues. Here the CDR3 reads CASSMSLAGVAEQYF. The CDR3 DNA reads as TGTGCCAGCAGTATGTCCCTAGCGGGAGTGGCCGAGCAGTACTTC.

The CDR3 DNA reads as TGTGCCAGCAGCCGGGGTTTGGCGAAAGAGACCCAGTACTTC. Translation gives CASSRGLAKETQYF. The rearrangement uses TRBV5-8 and TRBJ2-5, with a possible D match to TRBD2 (5 bases). The length of the CDR3 is 14 residues. Between the trimmed V and J ends, which lost 4 bases and 3 bases, there was a span of 13 bases. In germline, CDR1 is SGHTS, CDR2 YDEGEE.

The V call is TRBV10-3, the J call TRBJ2-7; D may be TRBD2 (7 bases). Germline CDR1 reads ENHRY; CDR2 reads SYGVKD. Trimming cost V 6 bases and J 5 bases, with 26 bases left between them. The CDR3 is 17 amino acids. CDR3: CAISIREGDYSSDEQYF. The CDR3 DNA reads TGTGCCATCAGCATCCGAGAGGGGGACTATTCATCCGACGAGCAGTACTTC.

The rearrangement links TRBV6-5 to TRBJ2-5; weak D call: TRBD2 (7 bases). This CDR3 contains 14 residues. V lost 7 bases and J lost 11, with 23 bases in between. Germline V lookup: CDR1 MNHEY, CDR2 SVGAGI. CDR3 region: CASTQSGGAREQYF. In DNA form, the CDR3 reads TGTGCCAGCACCCAATCTGGGGGGGCGAGGGAGCAGTACTTC.

The chain carries TRBV30 and TRBJ2-7, with 8 positions matching TRBD1. After removal of 5 bases from V and 3 bases from J, the junction contained 9 bases not matched to a gene. The CDR3 totals 14 residues. Germline CDR1 is GTSNPN and CDR2 is SVGIG (reference sequence). For the CDR3, the DNA is TGTGCCTGGTCGCCCGGGACAGGATACTACGAGCAGTACTTC. Amino acids: CAWSPGTGYYEQYF.

The chain has TRBV4-3 and TRBJ2-1, with a tentative D call TRBD1 (6 bases). This CDR3 contains 15 residues. Per the germline V gene, CDR1 is LGHNA and CDR2 is YSLEER. The V end was cut by 0 bases, the J end by 6 bases, with 12 bases between. CDR3 protein: CASSQDASGANEQFF. DNA for the CDR3: TGCGCCAGCAGCCAAGACGCCTCAGGGGCCAATGAGCAGTTCTTC.

The chain carries TRBV11-1 and TRBJ2-3; a weak D match, TRBD2 (6 bases). The CDR3 is 15 amino acids. CDR1 is SGHAT, CDR2 FQDESV, per germline (reference sequence). Trimming pared 5 bases from V and 1 base from J, leaving 13 bases between. The CDR3, as DNA: TGTGCCAGCAGCCCTGGGGGGACTCGCACAGATACGCAGTATTTT. This encodes CASSPGGTRTDTQYF.

This clone came up a few times. The chain links TRBV19 to TRBJ2-2; D ambiguous. V lost 3 bases to trimming and J lost 7 bases, with 9 bases between them. The germline V gene encodes CDR1 LNHDA and CDR2 SQIVND (reference sequence). The CDR3 contains 13 residues. The CDR3 region is CASSIPGIGELFF. The CDR3 nucleotides read TGTGCCAGTAGTATCCCAGGCATCGGGGAGCTGTTTTTT. Filled out from reference TRBV19 and TRBJ2-2, the complete variable domain reads DGGITQSPKYLFRKEGQNVTLSCEQNLNHDAMYWYRQDPGQGLRLIYYSQIVNDFQKGDIAEGYSVSREKKESFPLTVTSAQKNPTAFYLCASSIPGIGELFFGEGSRLTVL.

J is TRBJ2-7 and V is TRBV7-6; 9 bases agree with TRBD2. Germline CDR1 reads SGHVS; CDR2 reads FNYEAQ. This CDR3 comprises 14 residues. Trimming at V came to 0 bases and at J to 6 bases, leaving 3 bases not matched to a gene. The CDR3 sequence: CASSLAELAGEQYF. The DNA for the CDR3 is TGTGCCAGCAGCTTAGCGGAACTAGCGGGCGAGCAGTACTTC.

The CDR3 coding sequence is TGTGCCAGCAGCTTACTAGCGGGGAGCTCCTACAATGAGCAGTTCTTC. Protein sequence: CASSLLAGSSYNEQFF. The V and J genes are TRBV5-4 and TRBJ2-1; 10 bases are shared with TRBD2. The CDR3 totals 16 residues. V lost 2 bases to trimming and J lost 0 bases; unmatched junction nucleotides: 2. The V gene's germline CDR1 is SGHNT and CDR2 YYREEE (reference sequence).

A few counts support this clone. The gene calls are TRBV7-9 and TRBJ1-1; possible D gene TRBD1, 6 bases. Germline V gene data show CDR1 as SEHNR and CDR2 as FQNEAQ (reference sequence). The CDR3 totals 14 residues. Trimming stripped 4 bases from V and 3 bases from J, with 12 bases between. The CDR3 DNA follows: TGTGCCAGCAGCTCACGCAGGGGCGACACTGAAGCTTTCTTT. This gives the protein CASSSRRGDTEAFF.